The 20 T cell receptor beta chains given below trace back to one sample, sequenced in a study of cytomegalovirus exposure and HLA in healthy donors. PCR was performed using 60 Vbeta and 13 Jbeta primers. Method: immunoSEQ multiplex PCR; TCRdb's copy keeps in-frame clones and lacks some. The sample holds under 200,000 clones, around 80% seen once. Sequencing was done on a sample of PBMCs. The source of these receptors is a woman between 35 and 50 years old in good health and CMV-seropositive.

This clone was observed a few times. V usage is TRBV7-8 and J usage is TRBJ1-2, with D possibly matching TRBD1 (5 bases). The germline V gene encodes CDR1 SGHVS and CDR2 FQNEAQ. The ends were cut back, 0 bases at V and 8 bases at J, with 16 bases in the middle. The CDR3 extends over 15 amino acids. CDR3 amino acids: CASSLADSSLGGYTF. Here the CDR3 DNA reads TGTGCCAGCAGCTTAGCAGACAGCTCCCTTGGCGGCTACACCTTC.

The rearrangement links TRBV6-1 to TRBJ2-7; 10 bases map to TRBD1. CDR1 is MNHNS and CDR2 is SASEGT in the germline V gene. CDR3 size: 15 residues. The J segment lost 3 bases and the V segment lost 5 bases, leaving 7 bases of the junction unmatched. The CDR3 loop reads CASSLTGTGDYEQYF. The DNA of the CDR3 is TGTGCCAGCAGTCTTACCGGGACAGGGGACTACGAGCAGTACTTC.

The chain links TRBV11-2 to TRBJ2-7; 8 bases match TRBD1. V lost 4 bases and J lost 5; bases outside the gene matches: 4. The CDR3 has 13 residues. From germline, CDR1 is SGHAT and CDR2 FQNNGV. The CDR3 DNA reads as TGTGCCAGCAGCTCGGACAGGGCCAACGAGCAGTACTTC. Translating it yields CASSSDRANEQYF.

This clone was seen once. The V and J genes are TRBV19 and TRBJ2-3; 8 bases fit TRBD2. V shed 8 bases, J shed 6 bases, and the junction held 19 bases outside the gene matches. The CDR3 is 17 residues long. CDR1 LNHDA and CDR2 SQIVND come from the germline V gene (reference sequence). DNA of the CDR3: TGTGCCAGTCAGCCCCAATTACAAGCGGGAGCGACGGATACGCAGTATTTT. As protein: CASQPQLQAGATDTQYF.

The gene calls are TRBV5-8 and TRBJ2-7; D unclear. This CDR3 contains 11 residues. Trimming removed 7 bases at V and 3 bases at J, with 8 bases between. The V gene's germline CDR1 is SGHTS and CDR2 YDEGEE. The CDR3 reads CASVGIYEQYF. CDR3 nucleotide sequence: TGTGCCAGCGTGGGCATCTACGAGCAGTACTTC.

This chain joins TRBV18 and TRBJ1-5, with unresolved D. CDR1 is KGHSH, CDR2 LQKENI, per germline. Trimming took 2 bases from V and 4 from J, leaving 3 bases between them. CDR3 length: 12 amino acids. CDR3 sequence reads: CASSPENQPQHF. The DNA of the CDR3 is TGTGCCAGCTCACCAGAGAATCAGCCCCAGCATTTT.

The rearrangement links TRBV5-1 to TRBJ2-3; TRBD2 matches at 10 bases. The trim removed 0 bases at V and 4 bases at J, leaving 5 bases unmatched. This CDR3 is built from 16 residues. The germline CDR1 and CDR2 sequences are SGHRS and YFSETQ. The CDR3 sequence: CASSLASSGRADTQYF. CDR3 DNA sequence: TGCGCCAGCAGCTTGGCTTCTAGCGGGAGAGCAGATACGCAGTATTTT.

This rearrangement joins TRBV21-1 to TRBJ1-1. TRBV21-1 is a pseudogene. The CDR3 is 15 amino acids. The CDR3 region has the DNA TGTGCCAGCAGCAAGGGGACTGCTTTGAACACTGAAGCTTTCTTT. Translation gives CASSKGTALNTEAFF.

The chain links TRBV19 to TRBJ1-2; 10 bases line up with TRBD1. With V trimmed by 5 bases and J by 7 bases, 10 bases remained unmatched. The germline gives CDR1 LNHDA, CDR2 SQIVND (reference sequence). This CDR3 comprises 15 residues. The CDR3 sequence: CASSGKTGGEFGYTF. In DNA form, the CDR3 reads TGTGCCAGTAGTGGGAAGACAGGGGGCGAATTTGGCTACACCTTC.

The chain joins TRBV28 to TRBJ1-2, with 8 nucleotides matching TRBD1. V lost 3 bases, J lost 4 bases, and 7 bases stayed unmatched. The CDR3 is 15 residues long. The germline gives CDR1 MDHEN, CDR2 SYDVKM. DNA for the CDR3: TGTGCCAGCAGTTTCCCAGGGGGCGGTAGCTATGGCTACACCTTC. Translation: CASSFPGGGSYGYTF.

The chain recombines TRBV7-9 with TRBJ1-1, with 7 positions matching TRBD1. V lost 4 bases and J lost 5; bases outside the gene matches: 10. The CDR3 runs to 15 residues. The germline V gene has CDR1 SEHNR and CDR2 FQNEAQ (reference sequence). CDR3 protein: CASSSRQGSGTEAFF. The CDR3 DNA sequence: TGTGCCAGCAGCTCAAGACAGGGATCAGGGACTGAAGCTTTCTTT.

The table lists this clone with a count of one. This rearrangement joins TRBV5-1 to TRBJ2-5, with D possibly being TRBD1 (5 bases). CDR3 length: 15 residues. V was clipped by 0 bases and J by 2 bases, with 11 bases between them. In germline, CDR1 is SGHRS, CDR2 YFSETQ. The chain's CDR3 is CASSLVAGKQETQYF. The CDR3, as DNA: TGCGCCAGCAGCTTGGTGGCAGGGAAACAAGAGACCCAGTACTTC. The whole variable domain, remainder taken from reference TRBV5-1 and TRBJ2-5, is KAGVTQTPRYLIKTRGQQVTLSCSPISGHRSVSWYQQTPGQGLQFLFEYFSETQRNKGNFPGRFSGRQFSNSRSEMNVSTLELGDSALYLCASSLVAGKQETQYFGPGTRLLVL.

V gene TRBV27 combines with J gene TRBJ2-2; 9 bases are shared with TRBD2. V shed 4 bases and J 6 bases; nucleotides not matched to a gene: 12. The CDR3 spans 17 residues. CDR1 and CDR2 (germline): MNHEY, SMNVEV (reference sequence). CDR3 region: CASSSARGGRAAGELFF. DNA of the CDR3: TGTGCCAGCAGTTCGGCCCGGGGCGGGAGGGCCGCCGGGGAGCTGTTTTTT.

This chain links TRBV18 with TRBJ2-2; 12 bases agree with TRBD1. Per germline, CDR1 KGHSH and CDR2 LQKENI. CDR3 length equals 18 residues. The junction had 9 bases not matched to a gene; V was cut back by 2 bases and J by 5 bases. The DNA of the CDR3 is TGTGCCAGCTCACCAGCGGGACAGGGGGCGCCGGGTACCGGGGAGCTGTTTTTT. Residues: CASSPAGQGAPGTGELFF.

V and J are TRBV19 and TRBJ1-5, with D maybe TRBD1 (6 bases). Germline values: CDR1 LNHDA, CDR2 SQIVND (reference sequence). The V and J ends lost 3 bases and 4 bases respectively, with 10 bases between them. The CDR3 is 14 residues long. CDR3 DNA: TGTGCCAGTAGTATCTACAGGGAGAATCAGCCCCAGCATTTT. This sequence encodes CASSIYRENQPQHF.

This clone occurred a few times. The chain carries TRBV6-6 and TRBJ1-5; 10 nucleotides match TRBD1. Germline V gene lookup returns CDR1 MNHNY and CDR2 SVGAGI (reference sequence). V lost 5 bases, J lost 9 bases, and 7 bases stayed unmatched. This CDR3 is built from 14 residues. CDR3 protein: CASSRDRGRGPQHF. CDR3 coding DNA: TGTGCCAGCAGTCGGGACAGGGGCCGTGGGCCCCAGCATTTT.

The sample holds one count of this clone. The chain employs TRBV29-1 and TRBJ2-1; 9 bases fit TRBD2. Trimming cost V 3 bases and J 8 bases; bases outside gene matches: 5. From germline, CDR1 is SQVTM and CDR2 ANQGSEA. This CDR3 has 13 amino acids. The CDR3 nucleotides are TGCAGCGTTGATTCTAGCGGGACCCATGAGCAGTTCTTC. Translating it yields CSVDSSGTHEQFF.

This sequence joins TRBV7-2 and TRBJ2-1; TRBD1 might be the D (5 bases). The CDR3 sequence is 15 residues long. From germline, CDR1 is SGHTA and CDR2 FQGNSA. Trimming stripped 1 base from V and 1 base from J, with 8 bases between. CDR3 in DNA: TGTGCCAGCAGCTTAGAGGGGATTTCCTACAATGAGCAGTTCTTC. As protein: CASSLEGISYNEQFF.

The CDR3 protein is CASSPPGVSYEQYF. CDR3 DNA: TGTGCCAGCAGCCCCCCGGGGGTTTCCTACGAGCAGTACTTC. This rearrangement joins TRBV6-5 to TRBJ2-7; perhaps TRBD2 as D (6 bases). Per the germline V gene, CDR1 is MNHEY and CDR2 is SVGAGI. V was trimmed by 6 bases and J by 1 base, leaving 13 bases between them. The CDR3 loop spans 14 amino acids.

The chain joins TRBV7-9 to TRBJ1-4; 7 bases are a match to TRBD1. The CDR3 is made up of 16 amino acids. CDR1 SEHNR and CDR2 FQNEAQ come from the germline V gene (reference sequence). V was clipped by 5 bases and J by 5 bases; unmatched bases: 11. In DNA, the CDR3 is TGTGCCAGCAGCGCACGTCGGGACAGTCAAAATGAAAAACTGTTTTTT. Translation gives CASSARRDSQNEKLFF.